These 22 T cell receptor beta chains were sequenced from one sample in a study of cytomegalovirus exposure and HLA in healthy donors. The PCR was carried out with 60 Vbeta primers and 13 Jbeta primers. Some clones are missing from TCRdb's copy, which holds only in-frame ones; the method was immunoSEQ multiplex PCR. The table records around 150,000 clones, 75% of them present only once. What was sequenced was PBMCs. All receptors come from a man between 18 and 29 years old in good health and CMV-seropositive.

The chain recombines TRBV6-1 with TRBJ2-7, with TRBD2 identical over 9 bases. This CDR3 comprises 14 residues. Germline values: CDR1 MNHNS, CDR2 SASEGT. Losses at the gene ends were 6 bases for V and 4 bases for J; bases not matched to a gene: 7. CDR3 sequence reads: CASSQAGGSYEQYF. The CDR3 coding sequence is TGTGCCAGCAGCCAAGCGGGAGGATCTTACGAGCAGTACTTC.

DNA of the CDR3: TGTGCCAGCAGGGGACACTCTTACACTGAAGCTTTCTTT. As protein: CASRGHSYTEAFF. The chain links TRBV27 to TRBJ1-1; possibly TRBD1 for D (6 bases). Germline V gene sequence: CDR1 MNHEY, CDR2 SMNVEV (reference sequence). The V and J ends lost 6 bases and 3 bases respectively, with 11 bases between them. The CDR3 runs 13 residues.

The chain links TRBV28 to TRBJ1-5; D gene unclear. The ends were cut back, 3 bases at V and 4 bases at J, with 13 bases in the middle. CDR3 size: 15 residues. Germline assignment: CDR1 MDHEN and CDR2 SYDVKM. Written as DNA, the CDR3 is TGTGCCAGCAGTTTCCTCGGAATGCGGAATCAGCCCCAGCATTTT. Translating it yields CASSFLGMRNQPQHF.

This clone appeared a single time. The gene calls are TRBV13 and TRBJ2-1; 9 bases are shared with TRBD2. V dropped 0 bases and J dropped 6; count of bases not matched to a gene: 15. The CDR3 runs 19 residues. Germline V gives CDR1 PRHDT, CDR2 FYEKMQ (reference sequence). CDR3 protein: CASSLGGSGSRPLINEQFF. In DNA, the CDR3 is TGTGCCAGCAGCTTAGGCGGTAGCGGGAGTCGCCCGCTTATCAATGAGCAGTTCTTC.

V and J are TRBV4-1 and TRBJ2-1; D is possibly TRBD2 (6 bases). This CDR3 is 15 amino acids long. Trimming removed 4 bases at V and 2 bases at J, with 12 bases between. The V gene's germline CDR1 is MGHRA and CDR2 YSYEKL. CDR3 sequence reads: CASSLAGGTYNEQFF. The DNA for the CDR3 is TGCGCCAGCAGCCTTGCTGGCGGGACCTACAATGAGCAGTTCTTC.

This chain links TRBV29-1 with TRBJ1-2; 7 bases are a match to TRBD1. V shed 6 bases and J 6 bases; nucleotides not matched to a gene: 7. Germline V gene sequence: CDR1 SQVTM, CDR2 ANQGSEA. This CDR3 contains 12 residues. CDR3 sequence reads: CSVQGTENGYTF. CDR3 DNA sequence: TGCAGCGTCCAAGGGACAGAAAATGGCTACACCTTC.

The gene calls are TRBV29-1 and TRBJ2-3; a possible D gene is TRBD1 (5 bases). V shed 4 bases and J shed 3 bases, with 17 bases lying between them. Germline V CDR1 and CDR2: SQVTM, ANQGSEA. The CDR3 loop spans 15 amino acids. CDR3 sequence (DNA): TGCAGCGTTGGGGCAGGGAATGAGAGAACAGATACGCAGTATTTT. It yields the protein CSVGAGNERTDTQYF.

This clone has more than one count but fewer than ten. The chain joins TRBV5-8 to TRBJ1-5; the D gene is possibly TRBD1 (6 bases). Per germline, CDR1 SGHTS and CDR2 YDEGEE. The ends were cut back, 7 bases at V and 1 base at J, with 15 bases in the middle. The CDR3 is 15 amino acids. CDR3 in amino acids: CASGSGGRSNQPQHF. CDR3 nucleotides: TGTGCCAGCGGGTCGGGGGGGCGGAGCAATCAGCCCCAGCATTTT.

The chain is built from TRBV30 and TRBJ1-6; tentatively, D is TRBD1 (6 bases). Trimming removed 4 bases at V and 10 bases at J, with 17 bases between. Germline V gives CDR1 GTSNPN, CDR2 SVGIG (reference sequence). The CDR3 length is 14 residues. The CDR3 reads CAWTSGRGNSPLHF. The CDR3 coding sequence is TGTGCCTGGACCTCTGGGAGGGGGAACTCACCCCTCCACTTT.

CDR3 in amino acids: CASSVQTDRSTEAFF. In DNA, the CDR3 is TGTGCCAGCAGTGTCCAAACCGACAGGTCCACTGAAGCTTTCTTT. The V call is TRBV28, the J call TRBJ1-1; possible D gene TRBD1, 6 bases. V shed 5 bases and J shed 4 bases, with 17 bases lying between them. CDR1 is MDHEN, CDR2 SYDVKM, per germline. The CDR3 totals 15 residues.

The V and J genes are TRBV7-9 and TRBJ2-5, with 10 nucleotides matching TRBD2. The CDR3 length is 17 residues. Trimming took 1 base from V and 4 from J; bases not matched to a gene: 9. Germline V CDR1 and CDR2: SEHNR, FQNEAQ (reference sequence). CDR3 sequence: CASSLGSAGGSAETQYF. In nucleotides, the CDR3 is TGTGCCAGCAGCTTAGGGTCAGCGGGAGGGAGTGCAGAGACCCAGTACTTC.

CDR3 sequence (DNA): TGCGCCAGCTCTCCGGGGGGGCACCAGCCCCAGCATTTT. Translation gives CASSPGGHQPQHF. This rearrangement joins TRBV10-2 to TRBJ1-5; perhaps TRBD1 as D (6 bases). Per the germline V gene, CDR1 is WSHSY and CDR2 is SAAADI. This CDR3 comprises 13 residues. Trimming took off 8 bases at V and 7 bases at J, with 15 bases between the two ends.

The chain links TRBV11-3 to TRBJ2-3; 9 positions match TRBD1. This CDR3 has 14 amino acids. CDR1 is SGHNT, CDR2 YENEEA, per germline. The J segment lost 1 base and the V segment lost 5 bases, leaving 1 base of the junction unmatched. CDR3: CASSRDRGTDTQYF. CDR3 sequence (DNA): TGTGCCAGCAGCCGGGACAGGGGCACAGATACGCAGTATTTT.

The DNA of the CDR3 is TGTGCCAGCAGCTTCCGACAGACGGACGAGCAGTACTTC. Protein product: CASSFRQTDEQYF. The chain is built from TRBV7-9 and TRBJ2-7; possibly TRBD1 for D (5 bases). V was pared by 3 bases and J by 5 bases, with 11 bases between. The CDR3 runs to 13 residues. The germline CDR1 and CDR2 sequences are SEHNR and FQNEAQ (reference sequence).

This clone showed up just a few times. This chain joins TRBV19 and TRBJ1-1, with a possible D match to TRBD1 (6 bases). CDR3 length: 16 amino acids. Germline CDR1 is LNHDA and CDR2 is SQIVND (reference sequence). The V and J ends lost 6 bases and 4 bases respectively, with 21 bases between them. The DNA for the CDR3 is TGTGCCAGTAGAATGGGGGCAGGGATGATGGGCACTGAAGCTTTCTTT. Translated, it gives CASRMGAGMMGTEAFF.

V is TRBV30 and J is TRBJ2-7, with TRBD2 as a possible D gene (5 bases). Germline CDR1 reads GTSNPN; CDR2 reads SVGIG (reference sequence). The CDR3 sequence is 11 residues long. With 5 bases removed from V and 7 bases from J, the gap between germline ends came to 12 bases. Here the CDR3 DNA reads TGTGCCTGGGGGAGCACCGGGGAGCAGTACTTC. It encodes CAWGSTGEQYF.

The rearrangement links TRBV5-4 to TRBJ1-1; D remains ambiguous. Trimming cost V 4 bases and J 5 bases, with 21 bases left between them. CDR1 and CDR2 from the germline V gene are SGHNT and YYREEE (reference sequence). The CDR3 totals 16 residues. The CDR3 region has the DNA TGTGCCAGCAGCGCCCGCGGACGCGGGCTTGGGACTGAAGCTTTCTTT. It specifies CASSARGRGLGTEAFF.

V and J are TRBV7-9 and TRBJ1-5; the match to TRBD1 covers 7 bases. V was pared by 2 bases and J by 3 bases, with 4 bases of the junction left unmatched. In germline, CDR1 is SEHNR, CDR2 FQNEAQ (reference sequence). This CDR3 is 15 amino acids long. CDR3 sequence (DNA): TGTGCCAGCAGCTTACAGGGGGGATTCAATCAGCCCCAGCATTTT. Its translation is CASSLQGGFNQPQHF.

In its sample, this clone was seen once. J is TRBJ2-3 and V is TRBV7-2; D is unclear. This CDR3 region has 15 residues. V was pared by 1 base and J by 3 bases, with 11 bases between. Germline V gives CDR1 SGHTA, CDR2 FQGNSA. CDR3 nucleotides: TGTGCCAGCAGCTTAGAGGTTAGCTTTACAGATACGCAGTATTTT. This translates into CASSLEVSFTDTQYF.

There are a few counts of this clone. The V call is TRBV25-1, the J call TRBJ1-2; 10 bases map to TRBD1. Germline assignment: CDR1 MGHDK and CDR2 SYGVNS. The trim removed 3 bases at V and 2 bases at J, leaving 3 bases unmatched. The CDR3 is made up of 15 amino acids. In nucleotides, the CDR3 is TGTGCCAGCAGTGAGCCGGGACAGGGGAACTATGGCTACACCTTC. It codes for CASSEPGQGNYGYTF.

The V gene is TRBV5-6, the J gene TRBJ2-3; a weak D match, TRBD2 (6 bases). This CDR3 has 17 amino acids. Trimming removed 0 bases at V and 5 bases at J, with 19 bases between. Germline V gives CDR1 SGHDT, CDR2 YYEEEE. CDR3 sequence (DNA): TGTGCCAGCAGCTTGGAAGGGGCTAGCGACCAACAAGATACGCAGTATTTT. This encodes CASSLEGASDQQDTQYF.

This clone has only a few counts. The V gene is TRBV6-5, the J gene TRBJ1-5, with a weak D call TRBD1 (5 bases). V gave up 8 bases and J gave up 2 bases, with 16 bases separating them. The CDR3 runs to 15 residues. In germline, CDR1 is MNHEY, CDR2 SVGAGI. The CDR3 sequence is CASVTPDSGNQPQHF. In nucleotides, the CDR3 is TGTGCCAGCGTCACTCCTGACAGCGGCAATCAGCCCCAGCATTTT.